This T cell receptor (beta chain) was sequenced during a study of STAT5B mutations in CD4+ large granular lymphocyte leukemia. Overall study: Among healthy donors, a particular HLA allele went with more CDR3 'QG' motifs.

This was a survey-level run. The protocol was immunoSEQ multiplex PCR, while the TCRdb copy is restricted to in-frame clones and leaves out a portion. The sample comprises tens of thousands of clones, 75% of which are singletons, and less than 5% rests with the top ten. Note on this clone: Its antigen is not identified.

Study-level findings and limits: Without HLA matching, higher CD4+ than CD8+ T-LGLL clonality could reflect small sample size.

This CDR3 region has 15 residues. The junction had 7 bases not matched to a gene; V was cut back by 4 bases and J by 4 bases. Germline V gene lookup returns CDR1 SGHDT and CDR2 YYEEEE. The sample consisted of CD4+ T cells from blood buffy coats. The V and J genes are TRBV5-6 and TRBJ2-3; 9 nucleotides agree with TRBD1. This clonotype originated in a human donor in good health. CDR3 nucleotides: TGTGCCAGCAGCACATGGACAGGGGTGGCAGATACGCAGTATTTT. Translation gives CASSTWTGVADTQYF.